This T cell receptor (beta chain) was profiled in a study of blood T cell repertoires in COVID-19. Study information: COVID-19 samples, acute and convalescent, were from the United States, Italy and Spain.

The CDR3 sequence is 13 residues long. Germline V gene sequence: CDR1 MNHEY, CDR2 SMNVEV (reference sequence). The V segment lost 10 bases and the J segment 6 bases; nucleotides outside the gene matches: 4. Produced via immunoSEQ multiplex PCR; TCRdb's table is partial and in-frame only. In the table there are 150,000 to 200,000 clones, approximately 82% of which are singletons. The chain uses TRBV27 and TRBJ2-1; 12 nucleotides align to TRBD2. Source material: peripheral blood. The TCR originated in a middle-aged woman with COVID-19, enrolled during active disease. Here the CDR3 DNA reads TGTGCCACTAGACTAGCGGGAGTCAATGAGCAGTTCTTC. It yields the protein CATRLAGVNEQFF.